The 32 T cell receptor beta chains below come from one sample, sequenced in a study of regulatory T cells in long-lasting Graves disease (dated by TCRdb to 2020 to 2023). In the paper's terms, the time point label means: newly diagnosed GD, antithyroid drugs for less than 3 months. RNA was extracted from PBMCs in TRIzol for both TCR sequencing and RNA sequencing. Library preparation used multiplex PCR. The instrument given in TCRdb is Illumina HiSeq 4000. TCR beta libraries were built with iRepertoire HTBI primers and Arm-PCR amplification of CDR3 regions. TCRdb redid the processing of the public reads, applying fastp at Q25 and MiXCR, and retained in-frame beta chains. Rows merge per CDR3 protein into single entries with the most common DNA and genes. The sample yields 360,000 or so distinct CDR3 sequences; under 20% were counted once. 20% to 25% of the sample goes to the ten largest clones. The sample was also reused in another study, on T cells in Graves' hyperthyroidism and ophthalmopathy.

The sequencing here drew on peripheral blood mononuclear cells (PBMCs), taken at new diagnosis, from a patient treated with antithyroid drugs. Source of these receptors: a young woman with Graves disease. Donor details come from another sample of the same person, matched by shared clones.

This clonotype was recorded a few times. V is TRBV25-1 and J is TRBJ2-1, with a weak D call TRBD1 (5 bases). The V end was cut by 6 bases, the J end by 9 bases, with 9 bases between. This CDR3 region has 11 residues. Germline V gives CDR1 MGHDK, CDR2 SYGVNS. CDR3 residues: CASRDITEQFF. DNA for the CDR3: TGTGCCAGCAGGGACATTACTGAGCAGTTCTTC.

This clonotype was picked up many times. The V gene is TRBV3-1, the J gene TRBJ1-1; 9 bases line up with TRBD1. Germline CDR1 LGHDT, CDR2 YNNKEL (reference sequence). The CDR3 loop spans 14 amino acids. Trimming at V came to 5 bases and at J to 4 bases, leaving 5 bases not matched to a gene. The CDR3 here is CASSFMTGGTEAFF. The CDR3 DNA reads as TGTGCCAGCAGCTTCATGACAGGGGGCACTGAAGCTTTCTTT.

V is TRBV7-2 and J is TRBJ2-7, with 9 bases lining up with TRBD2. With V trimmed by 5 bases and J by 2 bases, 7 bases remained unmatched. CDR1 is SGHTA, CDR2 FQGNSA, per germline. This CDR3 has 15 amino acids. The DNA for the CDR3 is TGTGCCAGCAGCAAAGTGGGCGGGAGGGCCTACGAGCAGTACTTC. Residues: CASSKVGGRAYEQYF.

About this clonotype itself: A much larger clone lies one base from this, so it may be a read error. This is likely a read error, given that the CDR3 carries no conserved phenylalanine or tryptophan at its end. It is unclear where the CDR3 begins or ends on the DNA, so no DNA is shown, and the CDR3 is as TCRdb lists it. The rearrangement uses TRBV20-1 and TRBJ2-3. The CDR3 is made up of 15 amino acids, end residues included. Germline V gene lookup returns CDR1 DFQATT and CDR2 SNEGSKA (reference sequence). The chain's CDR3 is CSARDQRVGSYEQYS.

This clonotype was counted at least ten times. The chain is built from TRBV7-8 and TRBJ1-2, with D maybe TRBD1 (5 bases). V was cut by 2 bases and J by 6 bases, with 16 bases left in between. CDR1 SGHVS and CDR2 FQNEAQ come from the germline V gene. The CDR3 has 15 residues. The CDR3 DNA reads TGTGCCAGCAGCTTATATTCCGGGCAGGGAGATGGCTACACCTTC. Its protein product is CASSLYSGQGDGYTF.

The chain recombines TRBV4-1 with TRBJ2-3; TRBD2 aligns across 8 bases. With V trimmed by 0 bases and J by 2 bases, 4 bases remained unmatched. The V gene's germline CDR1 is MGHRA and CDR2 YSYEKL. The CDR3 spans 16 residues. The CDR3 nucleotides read TGCGCCAGCAGCCAAGAGGGTAGCGGGGTCACAGATACGCAGTATTTT. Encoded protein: CASSQEGSGVTDTQYF.

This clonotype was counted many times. CDR3 sequence reads: CASSQVWGAMTDTQYF. CDR3 DNA sequence: TGTGCCAGCAGCCAAGTATGGGGGGCAATGACAGATACGCAGTATTTT. The chain links TRBV3-1 to TRBJ2-3; D assignment may be TRBD1 or TRBD2 (6 bases each). The CDR3 contains 16 residues. V lost 1 base and J 3 bases, leaving 14 bases between the germline ends. Germline V gene sequence: CDR1 LGHDT, CDR2 YNNKEL (reference sequence).

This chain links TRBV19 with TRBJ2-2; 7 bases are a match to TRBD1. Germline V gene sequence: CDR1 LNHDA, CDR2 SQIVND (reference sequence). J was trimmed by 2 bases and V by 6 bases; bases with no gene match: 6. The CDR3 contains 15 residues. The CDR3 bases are TGTGCCAGTAGCCTGACAGGGAGAAACACCGGGGAGCTGTTTTTT. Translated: CASSLTGRNTGELFF.

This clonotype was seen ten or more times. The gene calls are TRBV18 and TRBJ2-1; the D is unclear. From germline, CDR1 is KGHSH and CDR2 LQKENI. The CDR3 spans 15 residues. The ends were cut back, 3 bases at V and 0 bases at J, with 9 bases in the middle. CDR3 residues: CASSPTQSSYNEQFF. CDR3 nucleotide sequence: TGTGCCAGCTCACCGACTCAAAGCTCCTACAATGAGCAGTTCTTC.

Here the CDR3 DNA reads TGTGCCAGCAGCCTTCCGGACATCGCTGCAGGGGCTTTCTTT. Protein product: CASSLPDIAAGAFF. This rearrangement joins TRBV28 to TRBJ1-1; D is possibly TRBD1 (5 bases). Germline V CDR1 and CDR2: MDHEN, SYDVKM. Deletions cut 6 bases from V and 11 bases from J, with 22 bases between. This CDR3 spans 14 amino acids.

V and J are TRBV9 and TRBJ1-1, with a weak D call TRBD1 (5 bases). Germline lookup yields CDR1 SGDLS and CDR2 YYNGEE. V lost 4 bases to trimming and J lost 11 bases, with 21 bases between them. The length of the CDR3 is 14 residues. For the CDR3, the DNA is TGTGCCAGCAGCCCCCGGGACGGCCCGCGGGAGGCTTTCTTT. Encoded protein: CASSPRDGPREAFF.

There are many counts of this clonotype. CDR3 in DNA: TGCAGTGCTAAGGGACTGCGCACAGATACGCAGTATTTT. Protein product: CSAKGLRTDTQYF. The V gene is TRBV20-1, the J gene TRBJ2-3; D is possibly TRBD2 (6 bases). The CDR3 totals 13 residues. Trimming pared 4 bases from V and 1 base from J, leaving 9 bases between. Germline V gives CDR1 DFQATT, CDR2 SNEGSKA (reference sequence).

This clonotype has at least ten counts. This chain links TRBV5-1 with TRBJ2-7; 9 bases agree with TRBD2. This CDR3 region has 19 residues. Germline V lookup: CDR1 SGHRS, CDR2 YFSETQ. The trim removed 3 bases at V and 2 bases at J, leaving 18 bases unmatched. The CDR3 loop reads CASSWTLVAGAQTPYEQYF. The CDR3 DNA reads TGCGCCAGCAGCTGGACGCTTGTAGCGGGGGCCCAGACCCCCTACGAGCAGTACTTC.

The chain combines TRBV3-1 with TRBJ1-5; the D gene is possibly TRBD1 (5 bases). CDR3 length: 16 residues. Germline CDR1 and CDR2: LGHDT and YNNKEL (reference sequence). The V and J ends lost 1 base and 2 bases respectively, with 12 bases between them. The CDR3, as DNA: TGTGCCAGCAGCCAAGGGATGAGGGGAGGCAATCAGCCCCAGCATTTT. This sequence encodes CASSQGMRGGNQPQHF.

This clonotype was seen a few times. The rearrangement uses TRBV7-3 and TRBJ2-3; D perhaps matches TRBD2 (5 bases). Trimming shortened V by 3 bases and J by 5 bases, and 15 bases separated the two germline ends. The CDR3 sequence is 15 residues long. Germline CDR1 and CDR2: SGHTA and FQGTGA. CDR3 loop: CASSFEGPIEDTQYF. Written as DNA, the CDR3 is TGTGCCAGCAGCTTTGAGGGCCCTATAGAAGATACGCAGTATTTT.

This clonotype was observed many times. The CDR3 DNA sequence: TGTGCCAGCAGCCCAGGACAGGGTAGCACAGATACGCAGTATTTT. Amino acids: CASSPGQGSTDTQYF. This rearrangement joins TRBV11-2 to TRBJ2-3, with TRBD1 matching over 8 bases. The CDR3 loop spans 15 amino acids. The ends lost 5 bases at V and 0 bases at J; junction bases unmatched: 4. Germline V CDR1 and CDR2: SGHAT, FQNNGV.

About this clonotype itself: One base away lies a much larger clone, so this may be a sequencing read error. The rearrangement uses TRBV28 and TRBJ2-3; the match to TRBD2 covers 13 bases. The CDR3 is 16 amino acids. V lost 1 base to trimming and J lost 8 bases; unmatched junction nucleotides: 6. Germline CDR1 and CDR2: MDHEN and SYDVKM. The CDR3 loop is CASSLSGLAGAVTQYF. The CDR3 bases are TGTGCCAGCAGTTTATCCGGACTAGCGGGGGCAGTTACGCAGTATTTT.

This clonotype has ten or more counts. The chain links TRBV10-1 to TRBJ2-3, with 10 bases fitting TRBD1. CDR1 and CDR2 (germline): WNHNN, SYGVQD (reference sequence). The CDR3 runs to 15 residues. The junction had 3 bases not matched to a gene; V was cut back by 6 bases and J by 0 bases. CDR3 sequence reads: CASRPGQGSTDTQYF. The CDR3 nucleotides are TGCGCCAGCAGGCCGGGACAGGGGAGCACAGATACGCAGTATTTT.

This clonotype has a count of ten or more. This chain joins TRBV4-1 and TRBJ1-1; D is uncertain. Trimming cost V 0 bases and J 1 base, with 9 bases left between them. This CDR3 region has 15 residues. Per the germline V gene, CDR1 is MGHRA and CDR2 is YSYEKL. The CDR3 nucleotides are TGCGCCAGCAGCCAAGATGGCGTGGGGAACACTGAAGCTTTCTTT. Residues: CASSQDGVGNTEAFF.

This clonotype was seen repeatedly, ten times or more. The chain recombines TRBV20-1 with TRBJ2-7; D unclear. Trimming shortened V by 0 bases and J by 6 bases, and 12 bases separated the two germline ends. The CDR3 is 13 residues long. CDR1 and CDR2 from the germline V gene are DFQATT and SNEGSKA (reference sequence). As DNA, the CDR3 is TGCAGTGCTAGAGATCTGTCGGCTTTCGAGCAGTACTTC. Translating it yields CSARDLSAFEQYF.

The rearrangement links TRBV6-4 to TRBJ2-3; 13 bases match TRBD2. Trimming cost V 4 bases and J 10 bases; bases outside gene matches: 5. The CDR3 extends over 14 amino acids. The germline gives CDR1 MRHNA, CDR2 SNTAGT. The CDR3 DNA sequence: TGTGCCAGCAGTGGGACTAGCGGGGGAAGTCCGCAGTATTTT. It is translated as CASSGTSGGSPQYF.

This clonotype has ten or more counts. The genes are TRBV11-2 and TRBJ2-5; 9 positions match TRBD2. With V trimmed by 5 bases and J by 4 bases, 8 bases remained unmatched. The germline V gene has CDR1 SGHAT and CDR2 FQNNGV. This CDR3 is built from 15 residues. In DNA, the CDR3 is TGTGCCAGCAGCCCGCGGGGGGGCCTAGGAGAGACCCAGTACTTC. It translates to CASSPRGGLGETQYF. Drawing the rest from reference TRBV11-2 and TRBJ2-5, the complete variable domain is EAGVAQSPRYKIIEKRQSVAFWCNPISGHATLYWYQQILGQGPKLLIQFQNNGVVDDSQLPKDRFSAERLKGVDSTLKIQPAKLEDSAVYLCASSPRGGLGETQYFGPGTRLLVL.

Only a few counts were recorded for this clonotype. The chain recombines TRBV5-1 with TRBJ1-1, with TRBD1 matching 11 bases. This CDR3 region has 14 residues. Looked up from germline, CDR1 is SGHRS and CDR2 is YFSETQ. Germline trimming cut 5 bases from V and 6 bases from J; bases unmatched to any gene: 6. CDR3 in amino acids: CASSRGTGGSEAFF. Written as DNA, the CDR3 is TGCGCCAGCAGTCGCGGGACAGGGGGGTCTGAAGCTTTCTTT.

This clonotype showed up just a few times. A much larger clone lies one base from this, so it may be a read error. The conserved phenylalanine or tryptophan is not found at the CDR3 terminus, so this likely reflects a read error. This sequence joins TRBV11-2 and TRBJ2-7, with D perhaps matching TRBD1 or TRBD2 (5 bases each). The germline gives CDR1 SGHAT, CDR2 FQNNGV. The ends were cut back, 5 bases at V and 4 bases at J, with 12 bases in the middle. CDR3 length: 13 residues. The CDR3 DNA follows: TGTGCCAGCAGCCCGGGACCTGGATACGAGCAGTACCTC. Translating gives CASSPGPGYEQYL.

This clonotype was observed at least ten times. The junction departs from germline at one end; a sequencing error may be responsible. CDR3 sequence (DNA): TGTGCCAGCAGCTTGGGTCCGGGACAAACGATCCGCAATCAGCCCCAGCATTTT. This gives the protein CASSLGPGQTIRNQPQHF. The rearrangement uses TRBV5-1 and TRBJ1-5; the D gene is possibly TRBD1 (6 bases). The CDR3 loop spans 18 amino acids. Looked up from germline, CDR1 is SGHRS and CDR2 is YFSETQ.

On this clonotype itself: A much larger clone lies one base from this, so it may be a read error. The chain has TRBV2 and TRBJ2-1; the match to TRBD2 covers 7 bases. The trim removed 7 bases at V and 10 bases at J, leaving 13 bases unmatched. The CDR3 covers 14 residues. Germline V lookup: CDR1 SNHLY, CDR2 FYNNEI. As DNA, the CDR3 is TGTGCCAGCACCCGGGACCCGGGGGGTGGCGAGCAGTTCTTC. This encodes CASTRDPGGGEQFF.

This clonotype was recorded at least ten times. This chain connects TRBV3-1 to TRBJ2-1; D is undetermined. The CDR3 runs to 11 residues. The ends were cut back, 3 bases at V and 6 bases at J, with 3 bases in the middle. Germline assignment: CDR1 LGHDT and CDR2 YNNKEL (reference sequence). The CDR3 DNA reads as TGTGCCAGCAGCCATACCAATGAGCAGTTCTTC. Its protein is CASSHTNEQFF.

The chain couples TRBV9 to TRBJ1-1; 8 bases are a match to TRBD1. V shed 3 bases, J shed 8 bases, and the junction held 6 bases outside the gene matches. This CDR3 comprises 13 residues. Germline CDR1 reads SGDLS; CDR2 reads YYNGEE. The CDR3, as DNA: TGTGCCAGCAGCGAGACAGGGGTTGAGGAAGCTTTCTTT. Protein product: CASSETGVEEAFF.

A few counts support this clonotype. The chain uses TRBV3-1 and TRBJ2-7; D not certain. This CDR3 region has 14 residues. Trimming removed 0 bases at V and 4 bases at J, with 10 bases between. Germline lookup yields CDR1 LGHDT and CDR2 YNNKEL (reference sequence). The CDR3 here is CASSQEWKQYEQYF. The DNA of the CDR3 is TGTGCCAGCAGCCAAGAGTGGAAGCAATACGAGCAGTACTTC.

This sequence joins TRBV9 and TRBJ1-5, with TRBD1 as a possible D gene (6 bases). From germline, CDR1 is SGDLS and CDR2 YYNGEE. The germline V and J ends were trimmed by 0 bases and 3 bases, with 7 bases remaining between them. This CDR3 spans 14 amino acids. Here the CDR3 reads CASSVGDNNQPQHF. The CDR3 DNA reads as TGTGCCAGCAGCGTAGGGGACAACAATCAGCCCCAGCATTTT.

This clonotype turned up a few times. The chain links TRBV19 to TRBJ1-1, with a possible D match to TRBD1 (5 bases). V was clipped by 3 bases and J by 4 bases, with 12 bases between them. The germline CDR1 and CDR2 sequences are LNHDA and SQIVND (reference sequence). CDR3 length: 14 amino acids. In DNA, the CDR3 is TGTGCCAGTAGTATGAGGGGCCTGAGCACTGAAGCTTTCTTT. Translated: CASSMRGLSTEAFF.

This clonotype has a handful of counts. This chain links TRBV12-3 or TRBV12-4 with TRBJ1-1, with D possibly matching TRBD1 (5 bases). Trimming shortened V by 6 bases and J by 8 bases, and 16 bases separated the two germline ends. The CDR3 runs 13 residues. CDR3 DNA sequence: TGTGCCAGCAGCTCCGTATCGCGGGGCGAAGCTTTCTTT. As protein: CASSSVSRGEAFF.